A selection of T cell receptor beta chains follows, all from one sample in a study of beta chain features in type 1 diabetes. Method: immunoSEQ multiplex PCR; TCRdb's copy keeps in-frame clones and lacks some. The table has about 130,000 clones, just over 9% seen once; the top ten hold about 0.61%. Sequencing input: central memory CD4+ T cells from blood. These receptors all come from a man aged 18 to 29 in good health. Each CDR3 is given with its conserved first and last residue. A D gene is named only where the DNA matches it firmly. Clone size appears in some rows only: once, few, many, or a class for an expanded clone.

clone_size: -; j_call: TRBJ2-3; d_call: -; v_call: TRBV7-9; cdr3_aa: CASSPRLFTDTQYF; cdr3_nt: TGTGCCAGCAGCCCGCGGTTGTTCACAGATACGCAGTATTTT
clone_size: few; j_call: TRBJ2-3; d_call: TRBD2; v_call: TRBV11-2; cdr3_aa: CASSFGTRSYTQYF; cdr3_nt: TGTGCCAGCAGCTTTGGGACTAGATCCTATACGCAGTATTTT
clone_size: -; j_call: TRBJ2-1; d_call: TRBD2; v_call: TRBV15; cdr3_aa: CATSSPTERGGSEQFF; cdr3_nt: TGTGCCACCAGCAGCCCCACGGAGCGGGGGGGCTCTGAGCAGTTCTTC
clone_size: -; j_call: TRBJ2-3; d_call: -; v_call: TRBV5-5; cdr3_aa: CASSWIYGADTQYF; cdr3_nt: TGTGCCAGCAGCTGGATATACGGGGCAGATACGCAGTATTTT
clone_size: -; j_call: TRBJ1-6; d_call: -; v_call: TRBV7-8; cdr3_aa: CASHSGGRADSPLHF; cdr3_nt: TGTGCCAGCCACTCCGGCGGCAGGGCTGATTCACCCCTCCACTTT
clone_size: -; j_call: TRBJ2-5; d_call: -; v_call: TRBV28; cdr3_aa: CASSLRQETQYF; cdr3_nt: TGTGCCAGCAGTTTGCGGCAAGAGACCCAGTACTTC
clone_size: few; j_call: TRBJ2-5; d_call: -; v_call: TRBV11-2; cdr3_aa: CASVKGETQYF; cdr3_nt: TGTGCCAGCGTCAAGGGGGAGACCCAGTACTTC
clone_size: few; j_call: TRBJ1-3; d_call: -; v_call: TRBV30; cdr3_aa: CAWRSMARGSSGNTIYF; cdr3_nt: TGTGCCTGGAGGTCGATGGCCCGGGGGTCCTCTGGAAACACCATATATTTT
clone_size: -; j_call: TRBJ1-3; d_call: -; v_call: TRBV7-6; cdr3_aa: CASSLGGGPLSGNTIYF; cdr3_nt: TGTGCCAGCAGCTTAGGAGGAGGGCCCCTCTCTGGAAACACCATATATTTT
clone_size: -; j_call: TRBJ2-5; d_call: -; v_call: TRBV7-2; cdr3_aa: CASSISLVGGPETQYF; cdr3_nt: TGTGCCAGCAGTATCTCCCTTGTGGGGGGGCCGGAGACCCAGTACTTC
clone_size: -; j_call: TRBJ2-1; d_call: -; v_call: TRBV27; cdr3_aa: CASSFDFKQFF; cdr3_nt: TGTGCCAGCAGTTTCGACTTCAAGCAGTTCTTC